Reported below is one TCR beta chain. Trimming at V came to 4 bases and at J to 4 bases, leaving 4 bases not matched to a gene. Per germline, CDR1 SGHTA and CDR2 FQGTGA. The CDR3 is made up of 14 amino acids. The data originate from a study of long-term antiretroviral therapy in people with HIV. Run at survey level, the immunoSEQ assay was version v3.0. The assay was immunoSEQ multiplex PCR, and TCRdb's table has in-frame clones only and misses some. The sample includes 15,000 to 20,000 clones, about 80% of them seen just once. There were no participants with HIV treated outside the United States. This chain uses TRBV7-3 with TRBJ2-7; 10 bases agree with TRBD2. This TCR was sampled from a woman between 45 and 65 years old with HIV. The input for sequencing was unsorted PBMCs, taken 0.5 years before starting antiretroviral therapy. The CDR3 DNA reads as TGTGCCAGCAGCTCACTAGCGGGGCAATACGAGCAGTACTTC. The encoded protein is CASSSLAGQYEQYF.